The text below deals with one T cell receptor (beta chain). The data stem from a study of blood T cells in healthy people across ages. Isolation of PBMCs gave at least 6 million cells per sample. CDR3 length equals 15 residues. J gave up 5 bases and V 4 bases, and 8 bases lay outside the gene matches. Germline loops: CDR1 LGHDT, CDR2 YNNKEL (reference sequence). Combining a sample-barcoded 5' primer with a J-beta primer mix, a second PCR ran for roughly 7 to 12 cycles. Every molecule of cDNA carried a tag from a template-switch adaptor with 12 random nucleotides. TCRdb called the 5' RACE reads again in MiXCR, with one record for every CDR3 protein. The sample shows approximately 1,700,000 distinct CDR3 sequences, around 42% of them seen only once.

The material sequenced was blood. The chain links TRBV3-1 to TRBJ2-7, with TRBD1 identical over 10 bases. This clonotype was sampled from a human donor in good health. This CDR3 reads CASSLPGQGIDEQYF. The CDR3 DNA is TGTGCCAGCAGCCTTCCGGGACAGGGGATCGACGAGCAGTACTTC.